This T cell receptor beta chain derives from a study of blood T cell repertoires in COVID-19. Study as a whole: Acute-phase and convalescent COVID-19 samples originated in the United States, Italy and Spain.

In the authors' workflow: Reference gene primer amplification gave estimated nucleated cell counts. The table came from immunoSEQ multiplex PCR; TCRdb's copy has only in-frame clones and leaves some out. The V and J calls and clone size were taken over from that table, and D and trimming were inferred from the DNA. Counted here are under 200,000 clones, more than 70% occurring once; the ten biggest clones make up less than 15%. The sample holds a few counts of this clone. This CDR3 has 14 residues. V trimming: 0 bases; J trimming: 7 bases; junction bases outside the gene matches: 5. Per germline, CDR1 SGHRS and CDR2 YFSETQ.

The sequenced sample consisted of peripheral blood. The sequence came from a man younger than 35 with active or convalescent COVID-19. This rearrangement joins TRBV5-1 to TRBJ2-7; 9 nucleotides agree with TRBD2. The CDR3 bases are TGCGCCAGCAGCTTGGGAGCGGGAGGTGGTGAGCAGTACTTC. Amino acids: CASSLGAGGGEQYF.